The source of this T cell receptor beta chain is a study of CD8 T cells in ankylosing spondylitis. General study findings and limits: Clones tied to disease were said to be significantly enriched in matched ankylosing spondylitis synovial fluid.

By quantitative 5'-RACE with molecular barcodes, the TCR beta libraries were made. From the 5' RACE reads, TCRdb called clonotypes with MiXCR, one entry per CDR3 protein. The repertoire holds about 240,000 distinct CDR3 sequences, approximately 11% seen once, with roughly 6.8% in the top ten. With regard to this clonotype: Its antigen is not known.

Germline lookup yields CDR1 SGHVS and CDR2 FNYEAQ. Trimming left V 0 bases short and J 3 bases short, with 6 bases between. CDR3 length: 13 residues. Sequencing was done on a sample of blood, either unsorted or a sorted T cell fraction (not recorded which). This clonotype originated in a male donor with ankylosing spondylitis or in good health (not recorded which). V and J are TRBV7-6 and TRBJ2-7; D unresolved. The CDR3 nucleotides read TGTGCCAGCAGCTTAGCGGACGACTACGAGCAGTACTTC. Translation gives CASSLADDYEQYF.